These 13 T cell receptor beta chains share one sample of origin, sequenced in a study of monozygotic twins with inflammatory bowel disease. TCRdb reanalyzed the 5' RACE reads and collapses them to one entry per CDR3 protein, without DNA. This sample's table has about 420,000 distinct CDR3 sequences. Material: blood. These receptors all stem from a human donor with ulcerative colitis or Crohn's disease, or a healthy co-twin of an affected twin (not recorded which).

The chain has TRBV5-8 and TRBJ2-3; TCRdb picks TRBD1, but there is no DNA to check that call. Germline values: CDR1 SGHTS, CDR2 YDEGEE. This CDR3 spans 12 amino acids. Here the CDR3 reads CASTGLTDTQYF.

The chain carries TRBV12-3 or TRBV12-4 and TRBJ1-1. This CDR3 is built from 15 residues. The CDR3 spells CASRPPPSPNTEAFF.

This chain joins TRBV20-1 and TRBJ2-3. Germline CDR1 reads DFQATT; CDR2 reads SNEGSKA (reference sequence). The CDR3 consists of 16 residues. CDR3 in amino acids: CSARDLKRSSTDTQYF.

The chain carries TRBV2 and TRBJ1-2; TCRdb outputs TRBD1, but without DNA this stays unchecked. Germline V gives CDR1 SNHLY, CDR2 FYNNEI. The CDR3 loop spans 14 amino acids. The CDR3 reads CASSVETGGRGYTF.

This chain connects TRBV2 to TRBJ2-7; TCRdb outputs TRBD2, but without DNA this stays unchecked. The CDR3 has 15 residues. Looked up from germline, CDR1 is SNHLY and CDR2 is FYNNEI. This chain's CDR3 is CASSEAGGVLWEQYF.

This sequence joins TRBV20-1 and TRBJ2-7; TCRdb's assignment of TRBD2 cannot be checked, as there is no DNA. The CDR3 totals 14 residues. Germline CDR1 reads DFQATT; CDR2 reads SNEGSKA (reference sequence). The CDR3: CSALAARGSYEQYF.

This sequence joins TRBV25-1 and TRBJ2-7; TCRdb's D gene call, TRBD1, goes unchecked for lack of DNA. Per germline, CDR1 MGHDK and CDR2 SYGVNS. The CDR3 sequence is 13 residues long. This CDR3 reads CASGGQGKDEQYF.

CDR3 loop: CASSGGSSGANVLTF. The gene calls are TRBV2 and TRBJ2-6; checking the TCRdb D call of TRBD2 is not possible without DNA. The CDR3 runs to 15 residues. Germline-derived CDR1 and CDR2 are SNHLY and FYNNEI.

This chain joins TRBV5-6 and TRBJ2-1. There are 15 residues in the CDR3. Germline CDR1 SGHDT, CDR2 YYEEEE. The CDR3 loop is CASSLSQSSYNEQFF.

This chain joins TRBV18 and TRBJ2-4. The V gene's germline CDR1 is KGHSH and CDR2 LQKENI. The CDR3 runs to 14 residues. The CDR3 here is CASSPVPEKNIQYF.

This chain's CDR3 is CASSLPGPDTGELFF. The chain joins TRBV5-1 to TRBJ2-2; the TCRdb D gene call, TRBD2, has no DNA to confirm it. CDR1 is SGHRS, CDR2 YFSETQ, per germline. The CDR3 contains 15 residues.

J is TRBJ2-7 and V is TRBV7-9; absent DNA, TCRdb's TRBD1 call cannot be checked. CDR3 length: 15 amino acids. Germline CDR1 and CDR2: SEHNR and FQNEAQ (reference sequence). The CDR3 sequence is CASSFPGQGAGGQYF.

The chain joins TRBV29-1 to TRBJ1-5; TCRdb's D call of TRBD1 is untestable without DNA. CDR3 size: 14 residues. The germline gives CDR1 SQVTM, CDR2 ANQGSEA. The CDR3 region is CSVAETGTDQPQHF.